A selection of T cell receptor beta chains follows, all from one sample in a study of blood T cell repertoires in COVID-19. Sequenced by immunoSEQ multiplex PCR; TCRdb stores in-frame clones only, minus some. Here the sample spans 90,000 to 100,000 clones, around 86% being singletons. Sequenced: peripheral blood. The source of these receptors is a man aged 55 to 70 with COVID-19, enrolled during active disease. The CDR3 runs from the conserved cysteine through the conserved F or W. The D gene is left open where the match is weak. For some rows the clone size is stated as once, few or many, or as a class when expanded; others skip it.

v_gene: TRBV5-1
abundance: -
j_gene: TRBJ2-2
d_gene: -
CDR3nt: TGCGCCAGCAGCTTCCTCCCAGGTGGGAGCACCGGGGAGCTGTTTTTT
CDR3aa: CASSFLPGGSTGELFF

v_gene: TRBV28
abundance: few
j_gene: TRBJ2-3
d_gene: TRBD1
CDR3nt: TGTGCCAGCAGTTTGCCCAACCTCGGGACAGCCCCAGATACGCAGTATTTT
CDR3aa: CASSLPNLGTAPDTQYF

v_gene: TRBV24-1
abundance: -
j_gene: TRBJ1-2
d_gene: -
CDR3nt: TGTGCCACCAGTGCAGCGAGCTATGGCTACACCTTC
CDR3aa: CATSAASYGYTF

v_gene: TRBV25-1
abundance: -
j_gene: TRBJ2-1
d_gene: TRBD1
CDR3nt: TGTGCCAGCAGTGGACAGGGCAACTCCTACAATGAGCAGTTCTTC
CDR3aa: CASSGQGNSYNEQFF

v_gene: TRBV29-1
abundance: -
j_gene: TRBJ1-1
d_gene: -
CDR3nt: TGCAGCGTAGTGACAGCCCAAGGGACTGAAGCTTTCTTT
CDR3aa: CSVVTAQGTEAFF

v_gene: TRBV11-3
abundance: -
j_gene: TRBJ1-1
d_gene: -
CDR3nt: TGTGCCAGCAGCTTACCAGGAAAGAACACTGAAGCTTTCTTT
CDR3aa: CASSLPGKNTEAFF

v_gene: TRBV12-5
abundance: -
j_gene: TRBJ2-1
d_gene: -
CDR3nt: TGTGCTAGTGGTTTGGTTCGGGAGAGCTCCTACAATGAGCAGTTCTTC
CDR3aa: CASGLVRESSYNEQFF

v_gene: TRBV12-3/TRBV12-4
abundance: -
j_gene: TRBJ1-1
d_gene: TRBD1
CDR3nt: TGTGCCAGCAGTGGGGACAGAGCTTTCTTT
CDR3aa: CASSGDRAFF

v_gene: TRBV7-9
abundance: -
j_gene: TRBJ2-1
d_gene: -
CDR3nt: TGTGCCAGCAGTCCCACGGGGGTGGGAGCGAGGAATGAGCAGTTCTTC
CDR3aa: CASSPTGVGARNEQFF

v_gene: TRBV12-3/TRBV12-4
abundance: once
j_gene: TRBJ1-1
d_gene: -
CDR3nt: TGTGCCAGCAGGTTAAGGTACCCTGGACGGGGTTTCTTT
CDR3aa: CASRLRYPGRGFF

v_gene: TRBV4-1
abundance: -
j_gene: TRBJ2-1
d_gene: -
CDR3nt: TGCGCCAGCAGCCAAGATCGAGGCGTCTACAATGAGCAGTTCTTC
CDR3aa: CASSQDRGVYNEQFF

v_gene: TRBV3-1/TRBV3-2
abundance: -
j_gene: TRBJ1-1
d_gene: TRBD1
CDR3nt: TGTGCCAGCAGCACGGGGACAGGGGGCACTGAAGCTTTCTTT
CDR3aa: CASSTGTGGTEAFF

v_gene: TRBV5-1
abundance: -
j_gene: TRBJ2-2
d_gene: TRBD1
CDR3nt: TGCGCCAGCAGCCCAACAGGGGGCCCGAGAACCGGGGAGCTGTTTTTT
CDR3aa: CASSPTGGPRTGELFF

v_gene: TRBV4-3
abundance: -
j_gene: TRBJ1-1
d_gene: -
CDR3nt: TGCGCCAGCAGCCAAGAGAGGGAAACTGAAGCTTTCTTT
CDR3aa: CASSQERETEAFF

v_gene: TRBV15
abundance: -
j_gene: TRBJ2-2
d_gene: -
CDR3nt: TGTGCCACCAGCAGAGTCCGGGACTCCACCGGGGAGCTGTTTTTT
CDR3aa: CATSRVRDSTGELFF

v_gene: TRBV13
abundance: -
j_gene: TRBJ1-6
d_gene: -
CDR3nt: TGTGCCAGCAGCATCGCCGGGACCTATAATTCACCCCTCCACTTT
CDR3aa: CASSIAGTYNSPLHF

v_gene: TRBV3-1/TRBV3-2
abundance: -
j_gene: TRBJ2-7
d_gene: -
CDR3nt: TGTGCCAGCAGCCAAGTTCCGGGACATGACACCTACGAGCAGTACTTC
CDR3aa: CASSQVPGHDTYEQYF

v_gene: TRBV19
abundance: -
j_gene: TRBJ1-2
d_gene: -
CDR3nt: TGTGCCAGTAGCAGTGACTCGGGGGGCTACACCTTC
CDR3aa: CASSSDSGGYTF

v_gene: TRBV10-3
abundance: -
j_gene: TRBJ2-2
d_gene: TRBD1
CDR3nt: TGTGCCATCAGTGAGTCGGGCAGGGGGCACACCGGGGAGCTGTTTTTT
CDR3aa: CAISESGRGHTGELFF